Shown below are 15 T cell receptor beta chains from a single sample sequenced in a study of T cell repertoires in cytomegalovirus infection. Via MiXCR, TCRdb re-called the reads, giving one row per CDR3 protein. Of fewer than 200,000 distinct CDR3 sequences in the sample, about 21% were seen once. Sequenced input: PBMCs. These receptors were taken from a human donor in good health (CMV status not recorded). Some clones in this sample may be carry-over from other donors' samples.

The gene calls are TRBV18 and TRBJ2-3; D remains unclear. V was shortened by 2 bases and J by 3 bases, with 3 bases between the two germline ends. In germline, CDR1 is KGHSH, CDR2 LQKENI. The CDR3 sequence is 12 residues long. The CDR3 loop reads CASSPVTDTQYF. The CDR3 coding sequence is TGTGCCAGCTCACCAGTGACAGATACGCAGTATTTT.

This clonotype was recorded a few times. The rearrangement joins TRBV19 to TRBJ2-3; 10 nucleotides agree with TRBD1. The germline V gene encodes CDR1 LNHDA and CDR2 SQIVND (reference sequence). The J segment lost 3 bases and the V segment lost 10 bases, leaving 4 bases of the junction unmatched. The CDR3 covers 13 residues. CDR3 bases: TGTGCCACAAGGGACAGGGGAACAGATACGCAGTATTTT. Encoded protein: CATRDRGTDTQYF.

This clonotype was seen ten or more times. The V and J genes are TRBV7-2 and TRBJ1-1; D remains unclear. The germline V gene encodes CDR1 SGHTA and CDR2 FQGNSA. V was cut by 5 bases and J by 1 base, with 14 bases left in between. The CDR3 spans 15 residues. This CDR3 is CASSQSPWANTEAFF. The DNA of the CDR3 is TGTGCCAGCAGCCAAAGCCCGTGGGCGAACACTGAAGCTTTCTTT.

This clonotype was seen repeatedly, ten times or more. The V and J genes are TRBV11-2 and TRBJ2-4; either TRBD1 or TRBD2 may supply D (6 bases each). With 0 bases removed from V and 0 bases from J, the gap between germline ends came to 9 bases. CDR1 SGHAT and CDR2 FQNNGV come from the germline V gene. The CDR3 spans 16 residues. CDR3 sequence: CASSLDGGLAKNIQYF. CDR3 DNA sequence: TGTGCCAGCAGCTTAGATGGGGGGCTAGCCAAAAACATTCAGTACTTC.

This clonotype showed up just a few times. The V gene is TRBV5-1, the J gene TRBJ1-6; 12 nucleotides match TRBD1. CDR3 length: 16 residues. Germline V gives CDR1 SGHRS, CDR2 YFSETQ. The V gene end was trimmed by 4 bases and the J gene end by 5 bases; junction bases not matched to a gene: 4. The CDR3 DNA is TGCGCCAGCAGCGGGACAGGGGGCTACGATAATTCACCCCTCCACTTT. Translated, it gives CASSGTGGYDNSPLHF.

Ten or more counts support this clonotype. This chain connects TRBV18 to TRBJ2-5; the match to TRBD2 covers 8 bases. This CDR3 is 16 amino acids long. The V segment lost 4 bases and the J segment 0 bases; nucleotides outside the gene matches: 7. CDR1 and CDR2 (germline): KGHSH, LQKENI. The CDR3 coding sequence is TGTGCCAGCTCACGAAGAGCGGGGGCCTACCAAGAGACCCAGTACTTC. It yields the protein CASSRRAGAYQETQYF.

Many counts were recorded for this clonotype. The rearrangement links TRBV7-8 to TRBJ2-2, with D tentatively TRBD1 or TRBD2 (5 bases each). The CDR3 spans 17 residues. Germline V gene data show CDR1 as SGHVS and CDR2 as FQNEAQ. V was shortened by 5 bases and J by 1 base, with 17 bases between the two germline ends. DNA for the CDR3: TGTGCCAGCAGCCCCGGATGGGGGAGCCTGAACACCGGGGAGCTGTTTTTT. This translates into CASSPGWGSLNTGELFF.

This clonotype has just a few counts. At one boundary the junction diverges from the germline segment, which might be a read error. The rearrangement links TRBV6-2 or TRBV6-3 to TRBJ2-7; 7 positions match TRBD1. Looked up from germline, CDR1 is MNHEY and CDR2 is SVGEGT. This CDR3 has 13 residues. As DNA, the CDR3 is TGTGCCAGCACTTACCGGGACAGCTACGAGCAGTACTTC. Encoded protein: CASTYRDSYEQYF.

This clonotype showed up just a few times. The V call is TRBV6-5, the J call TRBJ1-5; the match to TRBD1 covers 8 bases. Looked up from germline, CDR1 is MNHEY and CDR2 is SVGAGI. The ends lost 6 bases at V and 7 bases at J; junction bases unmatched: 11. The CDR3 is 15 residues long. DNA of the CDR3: TGTGCCAGCAGCCAAGGACAGGGTTTTTCACAGCCCCAGCATTTT. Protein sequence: CASSQGQGFSQPQHF.

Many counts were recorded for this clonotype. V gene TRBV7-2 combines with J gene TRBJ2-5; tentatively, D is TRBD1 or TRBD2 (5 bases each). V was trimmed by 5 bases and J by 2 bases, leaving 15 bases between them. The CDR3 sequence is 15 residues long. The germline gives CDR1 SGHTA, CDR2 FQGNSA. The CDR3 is CASSPLGTIQETQYF. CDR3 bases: TGTGCCAGCAGCCCGCTGGGGACCATACAAGAGACCCAGTACTTC.

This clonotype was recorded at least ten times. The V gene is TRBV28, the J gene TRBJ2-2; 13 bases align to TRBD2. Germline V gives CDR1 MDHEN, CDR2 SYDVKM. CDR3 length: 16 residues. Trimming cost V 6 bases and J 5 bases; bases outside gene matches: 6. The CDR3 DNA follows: TGTGCCAGCAGCCGGGGACTAGCGGGACGTACCGGGGAGCTGTTTTTT. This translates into CASSRGLAGRTGELFF.

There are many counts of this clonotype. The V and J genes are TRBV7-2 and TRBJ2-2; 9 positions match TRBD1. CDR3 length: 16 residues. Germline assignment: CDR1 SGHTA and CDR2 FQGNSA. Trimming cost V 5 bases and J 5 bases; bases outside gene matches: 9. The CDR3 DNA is TGTGCCAGCAGCAACCCGACAGGGGGAGGTACCGGGGAGCTGTTTTTT. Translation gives CASSNPTGGGTGELFF.

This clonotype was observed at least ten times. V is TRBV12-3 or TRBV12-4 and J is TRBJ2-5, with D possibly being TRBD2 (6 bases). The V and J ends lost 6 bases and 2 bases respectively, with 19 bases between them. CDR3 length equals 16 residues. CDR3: CASSSPGTPYQETQYF. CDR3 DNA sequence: TGTGCCAGCAGCTCCCCGGGGACTCCTTATCAAGAGACCCAGTACTTC.

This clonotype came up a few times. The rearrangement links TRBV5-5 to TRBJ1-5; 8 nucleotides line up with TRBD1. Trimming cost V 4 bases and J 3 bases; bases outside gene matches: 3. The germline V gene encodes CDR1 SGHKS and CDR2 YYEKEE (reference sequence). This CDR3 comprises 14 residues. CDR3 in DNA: TGTGCCAGCAGCCGGACAGGGAACAATCAGCCCCAGCATTTT. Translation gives CASSRTGNNQPQHF.

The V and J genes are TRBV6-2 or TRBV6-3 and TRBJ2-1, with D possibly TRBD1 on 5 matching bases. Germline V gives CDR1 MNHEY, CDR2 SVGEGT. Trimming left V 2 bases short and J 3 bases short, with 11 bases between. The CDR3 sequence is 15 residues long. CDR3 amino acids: CASSYDSRNYNEQFF. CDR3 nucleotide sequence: TGTGCCAGCAGTTACGACAGCAGAAACTACAATGAGCAGTTCTTC.